This T cell receptor beta chain was captured in a study of OX40 agonist ivuxolimab in advanced cancers. About the research overall: The treatment was a fully human IgG2 OX40 agonist, ivuxolimab. Anti-PD-1, anti-PD-L1 or anti-CTLA-4 therapy given earlier was allowed, and 30% to 45% had some. While on treatment, patients had intravenous ivuxolimab at 0.01 to 10 mg/kg every 2 weeks. Points from the study as a whole: By week 6 at 0.1 to 3.0 mg/kg, blood CD4+ and CD8+ T cells had expanded clonally.

About this clone: What it binds is not known.

Produced via immunoSEQ multiplex PCR; TCRdb's table is partial and in-frame only. The table lists about 92,000 clones, roughly four fifths of them singletons. There are 13 residues in the CDR3. Germline V gene sequence: CDR1 KGHSY, CDR2 FQNENV. V was pared by 2 bases and J by 6 bases, with 11 bases between. Sample: CD4+ or CD8+ T cells sorted from blood, taken in a trial of the OX40 agonist ivuxolimab. The chain is built from TRBV16 and TRBJ2-7, with D possibly being TRBD2 (5 bases). This TCR was sampled from an adult with an advanced solid tumor such as melanoma, head and neck, liver or kidney cancer. The CDR3 DNA reads TGTGCCAGCAGCCAAACTAGTTGGGGCGAGCAGTACTTC. It translates to CASSQTSWGEQYF.